Listed below are T cell receptor beta chains from one sample, sequenced in a study of cytomegalovirus exposure and HLA in healthy donors. Assay: immunoSEQ multiplex PCR; the TCRdb copy retains only in-frame clones and omits some. The table lists some 130,000 clones, 77% of them singletons, with 4.2% in the top ten. The source material was PBMCs. The receptors shown here come from a male donor in good health and CMV-seropositive. CDR3s include the opening cysteine and the closing phenylalanine or tryptophan. A D gene is named only where the DNA matches it firmly. Where a row states a size, it is once, few, many or the class of an expanded clone; other rows omit it.

abundance: .
d_gene: TRBD2
v_gene: TRBV11-2
j_gene: TRBJ2-7
CDR3aa: CASSSPTSGSYSSYEQYF
CDR3nt: TGTGCCAGCAGCTCTCCTACTAGCGGGAGTTATTCCTCCTACGAGCAGTACTTC

abundance: .
d_gene: .
v_gene: TRBV2
j_gene: TRBJ1-2
CDR3aa: CASIPDTSNYGYTF
CDR3nt: TGTGCCAGCATACCAGACACTTCTAACTATGGCTACACCTTC

abundance: .
d_gene: .
v_gene: TRBV6-1
j_gene: TRBJ2-7
CDR3aa: CASSEVQGNEQYF
CDR3nt: TGTGCCAGCAGTGAAGTTCAGGGAAACGAGCAGTACTTC

abundance: .
d_gene: .
v_gene: TRBV7-6
j_gene: TRBJ2-7
CDR3aa: CASASLYEQYF
CDR3nt: TGTGCCAGCGCCTCTCTCTACGAGCAGTACTTC

abundance: .
d_gene: TRBD1
v_gene: TRBV7-3
j_gene: TRBJ1-2
CDR3aa: CASSPTGTGYDGYTF
CDR3nt: TGTGCCAGCAGCCCTACCGGGACAGGATACGATGGCTACACCTTC

abundance: once
d_gene: TRBD2
v_gene: TRBV2
j_gene: TRBJ2-1
CDR3aa: CASTPLPLAGARNEQFF
CDR3nt: TGTGCCAGCACCCCCCTCCCCCTAGCGGGGGCCCGGAATGAGCAGTTCTTC

abundance: .
d_gene: TRBD1
v_gene: TRBV5-1
j_gene: TRBJ2-7
CDR3aa: CASSPRTGEHDEQYF
CDR3nt: TGCGCCAGCAGCCCCCGGACAGGGGAACACGACGAGCAGTACTTC

abundance: .
d_gene: .
v_gene: TRBV15
j_gene: TRBJ1-2
CDR3aa: CATSRGSREPNYGYTF
CDR3nt: TGTGCCACCAGCAGAGGCTCCAGGGAACCCAACTATGGCTACACCTTC

abundance: .
d_gene: .
v_gene: TRBV7-2
j_gene: TRBJ1-6
CDR3aa: CASSGRDHSPLHF
CDR3nt: TGTGCCAGCAGCGGACGGGATCACTCACCCCTCCACTTT

abundance: .
d_gene: .
v_gene: TRBV10-3
j_gene: TRBJ2-1
CDR3aa: CAISDGGGQDEQFF
CDR3nt: TGTGCCATCAGTGATGGGGGGGGGCAGGATGAGCAGTTCTTC

abundance: .
d_gene: TRBD2
v_gene: TRBV2
j_gene: TRBJ2-7
CDR3aa: CASRLAASVYEQYF
CDR3nt: TGTGCCAGCAGGCTAGCGGCCTCGGTCTACGAGCAGTACTTC

abundance: .
d_gene: TRBD2
v_gene: TRBV19
j_gene: TRBJ2-2
CDR3aa: CATRLAGKNTGELFF
CDR3nt: TGTGCCACCCGACTAGCGGGAAAGAACACCGGGGAGCTGTTTTTT

abundance: .
d_gene: TRBD1
v_gene: TRBV19
j_gene: TRBJ2-7
CDR3aa: CASRVADRVGGEQYF
CDR3nt: TGTGCCAGTAGGGTTGCGGACAGGGTAGGAGGCGAGCAGTACTTC

abundance: .
d_gene: .
v_gene: TRBV19
j_gene: TRBJ2-6
CDR3aa: CASSLIRQSSGANVLTF
CDR3nt: TGTGCCAGTAGCCTCATTAGACAGAGCTCTGGGGCCAACGTCCTGACTTTC

abundance: .
d_gene: TRBD1
v_gene: TRBV28
j_gene: TRBJ1-5
CDR3aa: CASSLLDRGSRQPQHF
CDR3nt: TGTGCCAGCAGTCTACTTGACAGGGGTTCGCGGCAGCCCCAGCATTTT

abundance: once
d_gene: .
v_gene: TRBV27
j_gene: TRBJ2-7
CDR3aa: CASSPRRDTEQYF
CDR3nt: TGTGCCAGCAGTCCGCGCCGGGACACCGAGCAGTACTTC

abundance: few
d_gene: TRBD2
v_gene: TRBV28
j_gene: TRBJ2-3
CDR3aa: CASSRFEAGGRDTQYF
CDR3nt: TGTGCCAGCAGCCGCTTTGAGGCGGGGGGTAGAGATACGCAGTATTTT

abundance: once
d_gene: .
v_gene: TRBV9
j_gene: TRBJ2-1
CDR3aa: CASSVLGGAYNEQFF
CDR3nt: TGTGCCAGCAGCGTATTAGGAGGGGCCTACAATGAGCAGTTCTTC

abundance: .
d_gene: TRBD1
v_gene: TRBV5-1
j_gene: TRBJ1-1
CDR3aa: CASSYTGATEAFF
CDR3nt: TGCGCCAGCAGCTACACAGGGGCCACTGAAGCTTTCTTT

abundance: .
d_gene: .
v_gene: TRBV28
j_gene: TRBJ1-1
CDR3aa: CASSLREFTEAFF
CDR3nt: TGTGCCAGCAGTTTGAGGGAATTCACTGAAGCTTTCTTT

abundance: .
d_gene: .
v_gene: TRBV5-1
j_gene: TRBJ1-5
CDR3aa: CASSLGTGGGQPQHF
CDR3nt: TGCGCCAGCAGCCTAGGGACCGGGGGTGGTCAGCCCCAGCATTTT

abundance: .
d_gene: TRBD1
v_gene: TRBV7-8
j_gene: TRBJ2-5
CDR3aa: CASSLGRGQEAQYF
CDR3nt: TGTGCCAGCAGCTTAGGCAGGGGGCAAGAGGCCCAGTACTTC

abundance: .
d_gene: TRBD1
v_gene: TRBV27
j_gene: TRBJ2-3
CDR3aa: CASSLSWGQGLTDTQYF
CDR3nt: TGTGCCAGCAGTTTATCCTGGGGACAGGGACTAACAGATACGCAGTATTTT

abundance: .
d_gene: TRBD1
v_gene: TRBV2
j_gene: TRBJ1-2
CDR3aa: CASSGDRGSYGYTF
CDR3nt: TGTGCCAGCAGTGGGGACAGGGGTAGCTATGGCTACACCTTC

abundance: .
d_gene: TRBD1
v_gene: TRBV7-9
j_gene: TRBJ1-6
CDR3aa: CASRGGTGNSPLHF
CDR3nt: TGTGCCAGCAGGGGGGGGACAGGAAATTCACCCCTCCACTTT

abundance: .
d_gene: .
v_gene: TRBV7-6
j_gene: TRBJ2-5
CDR3aa: CASSPEWAETQYF
CDR3nt: TGTGCCAGCAGCCCAGAGTGGGCGGAGACCCAGTACTTC

abundance: .
d_gene: TRBD2
v_gene: TRBV10-2
j_gene: TRBJ2-1
CDR3aa: CASRGTTRGSYNEQFF
CDR3nt: TGCGCCAGCAGAGGGACTACTCGAGGCTCCTACAATGAGCAGTTCTTC

abundance: .
d_gene: .
v_gene: TRBV6-6
j_gene: TRBJ1-5
CDR3aa: CASSYQQDDSNQPQHF
CDR3nt: TGTGCCAGCAGTTACCAACAGGACGATAGCAATCAGCCCCAGCATTTT

abundance: .
d_gene: TRBD2
v_gene: TRBV15
j_gene: TRBJ2-1
CDR3aa: CATSPRAGGFYNEQFF
CDR3nt: TGTGCCACCAGCCCCCGAGCGGGAGGTTTCTACAATGAGCAGTTCTTC

abundance: few
d_gene: TRBD1
v_gene: TRBV7-9
j_gene: TRBJ1-1
CDR3aa: CASSPLGTGTNTEAFF
CDR3nt: TGTGCCAGCAGCCCTTTGGGGACAGGGACTAACACTGAAGCTTTCTTT

abundance: .
d_gene: .
v_gene: TRBV19
j_gene: TRBJ2-2
CDR3aa: CASSLAITGELFF
CDR3nt: TGTGCCAGTAGTTTGGCCATCACCGGGGAGCTGTTTTTT

abundance: .
d_gene: TRBD2
v_gene: TRBV2
j_gene: TRBJ2-1
CDR3aa: CASSRLAFGSYNEQFF
CDR3nt: TGTGCCAGCAGTAGACTAGCGTTCGGCTCCTACAATGAGCAGTTCTTC

abundance: .
d_gene: TRBD1
v_gene: TRBV5-3
j_gene: TRBJ1-5
CDR3aa: CARSAGQGAGQPQHF
CDR3nt: TGTGCCAGAAGCGCCGGACAGGGGGCTGGTCAGCCCCAGCATTTT

abundance: .
d_gene: .
v_gene: TRBV5-6
j_gene: TRBJ2-7
CDR3aa: CASSPKGRLSYEQYF
CDR3nt: TGTGCCAGCAGCCCTAAGGGGCGCCTCTCCTACGAGCAGTACTTC

abundance: .
d_gene: TRBD1
v_gene: TRBV4-2
j_gene: TRBJ1-2
CDR3aa: CASSQDLGQVGGYTF
CDR3nt: TGTGCCAGCAGCCAAGATCTTGGACAGGTGGGCGGCTACACCTTC

abundance: .
d_gene: .
v_gene: TRBV5-8
j_gene: TRBJ2-2
CDR3aa: CASSLYREGTGELFF
CDR3nt: TGTGCCAGCAGCTTGTACAGGGAAGGCACCGGGGAGCTGTTTTTT

abundance: .
d_gene: .
v_gene: TRBV28
j_gene: TRBJ1-2
CDR3aa: CASRMGPANYGYTF
CDR3nt: TGTGCCAGCAGGATGGGGCCAGCTAACTATGGCTACACCTTC

abundance: .
d_gene: .
v_gene: TRBV6-5
j_gene: TRBJ1-1
CDR3aa: CASSSFDRAGEAFF
CDR3nt: TGTGCCAGCAGTTCCTTCGACAGAGCGGGTGAAGCTTTCTTT

abundance: .
d_gene: .
v_gene: TRBV9
j_gene: TRBJ1-3
CDR3aa: CASSVAPQSGISGNTIYF
CDR3nt: TGTGCCAGCAGCGTAGCCCCACAGTCAGGGATCTCTGGAAACACCATATATTTT

abundance: .
d_gene: .
v_gene: TRBV7-9
j_gene: TRBJ2-7
CDR3aa: CSSSFDNREQYF
CDR3nt: TGTTCCAGCAGCTTCGACAATCGCGAGCAGTACTTC

abundance: .
d_gene: .
v_gene: TRBV11-2
j_gene: TRBJ2-7
CDR3aa: CASSPLRRQRSYEQYF
CDR3nt: TGTGCCAGCAGCCCCTTAAGACGACAGAGGTCCTACGAGCAGTACTTC

abundance: few
d_gene: TRBD2
v_gene: TRBV9
j_gene: TRBJ2-7
CDR3aa: CASSPTSGSPYEQYF
CDR3nt: TGTGCCAGCAGCCCTACTAGCGGGAGCCCCTACGAGCAGTACTTC

abundance: .
d_gene: .
v_gene: TRBV7-2
j_gene: TRBJ2-7
CDR3aa: CASSLWQGPEQYF
CDR3nt: TGTGCCAGCAGCTTATGGCAGGGCCCCGAGCAGTACTTC

abundance: .
d_gene: TRBD1
v_gene: TRBV9
j_gene: TRBJ1-5
CDR3aa: CASSTGQGANQPQHF
CDR3nt: TGTGCCAGCAGCACCGGACAGGGTGCCAATCAGCCCCAGCATTTT

abundance: few
d_gene: TRBD1
v_gene: TRBV27
j_gene: TRBJ2-7
CDR3aa: CASSLFPPTGAYEQYF
CDR3nt: TGTGCCAGCAGTTTATTCCCCCCCACAGGGGCCTACGAGCAGTACTTC

abundance: .
d_gene: TRBD1
v_gene: TRBV10-3
j_gene: TRBJ1-1
CDR3aa: CAISESTGLGTEAFF
CDR3nt: TGTGCCATCAGTGAGTCGACAGGGCTGGGGACTGAAGCTTTCTTT

abundance: .
d_gene: .
v_gene: TRBV6-5
j_gene: TRBJ2-7
CDR3aa: CASSEPWGHPYEQYF
CDR3nt: TGTGCCAGCAGCGAACCTTGGGGACACCCCTACGAGCAGTACTTC

abundance: .
d_gene: .
v_gene: TRBV27
j_gene: TRBJ1-1
CDR3aa: CASRPPWAGYMNTEAFF
CDR3nt: TGTGCCAGCAGGCCACCCTGGGCGGGCTACATGAACACTGAAGCTTTCTTT

abundance: few
d_gene: TRBD2
v_gene: TRBV27
j_gene: TRBJ2-7
CDR3aa: CASSLGLAGVGEQYF
CDR3nt: TGTGCCAGCAGTTTGGGATTAGCGGGAGTGGGGGAGCAGTACTTC

abundance: .
d_gene: TRBD1
v_gene: TRBV6-6
j_gene: TRBJ2-7
CDR3aa: CASNQLDRVYEQYF
CDR3nt: TGTGCCAGCAACCAATTGGACAGGGTCTACGAGCAGTACTTC

abundance: .
d_gene: .
v_gene: TRBV28
j_gene: TRBJ1-4
CDR3aa: CASSLGIIGGVNEKLFF
CDR3nt: TGTGCCAGCAGTTTAGGGATTATCGGAGGGGTGAATGAAAAACTGTTTTTT

abundance: .
d_gene: TRBD1
v_gene: TRBV15
j_gene: TRBJ2-7
CDR3aa: CATSRDATGDEQYF
CDR3nt: TGTGCCACCAGCAGAGATGCGACAGGGGACGAGCAGTACTTC